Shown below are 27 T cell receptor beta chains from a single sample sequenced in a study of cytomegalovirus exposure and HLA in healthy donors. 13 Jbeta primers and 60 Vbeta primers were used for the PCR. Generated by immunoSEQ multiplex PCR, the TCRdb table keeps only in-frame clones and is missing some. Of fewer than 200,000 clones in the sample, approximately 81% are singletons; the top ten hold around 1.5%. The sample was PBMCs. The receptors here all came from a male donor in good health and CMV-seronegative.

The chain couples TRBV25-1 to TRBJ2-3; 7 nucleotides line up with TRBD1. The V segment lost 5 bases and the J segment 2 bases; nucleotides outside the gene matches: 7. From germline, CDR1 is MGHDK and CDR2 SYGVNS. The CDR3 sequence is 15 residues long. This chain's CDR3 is CASSLGTETTDTQYF. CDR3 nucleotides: TGTGCCAGCAGTCTGGGGACAGAAACCACAGATACGCAGTATTTT.

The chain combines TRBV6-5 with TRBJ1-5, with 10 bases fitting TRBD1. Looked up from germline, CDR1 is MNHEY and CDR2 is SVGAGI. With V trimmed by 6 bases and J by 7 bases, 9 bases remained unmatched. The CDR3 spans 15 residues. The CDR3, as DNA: TGTGCCAGCAGGGAAAGACAGGGGGCCGGCCAGCCCCAGCATTTT. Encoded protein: CASRERQGAGQPQHF.

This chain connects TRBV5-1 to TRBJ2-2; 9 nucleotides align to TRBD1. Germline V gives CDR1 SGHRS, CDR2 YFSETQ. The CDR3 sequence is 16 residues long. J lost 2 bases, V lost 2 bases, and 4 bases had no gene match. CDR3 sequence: CASSLGTGLNTGELFF. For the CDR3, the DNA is TGCGCCAGCAGCTTAGGGACAGGGCTAAACACCGGGGAGCTGTTTTTT.

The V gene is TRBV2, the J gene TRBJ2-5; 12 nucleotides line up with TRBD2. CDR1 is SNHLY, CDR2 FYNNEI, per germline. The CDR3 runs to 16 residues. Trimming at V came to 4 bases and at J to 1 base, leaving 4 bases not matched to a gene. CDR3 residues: CASSVWTSGAQETQYF. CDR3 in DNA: TGTGCCAGCAGTGTTTGGACTAGCGGGGCCCAAGAGACCCAGTACTTC. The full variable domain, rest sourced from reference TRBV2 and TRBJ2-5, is EPEVTQTPSHQVTQMGQEVILRCVPISNHLYFYWYRQILGQKVEFLVSFYNNEISEKSEIFDDQFSVERPDGSNFTLKIRSTKLEDSAMYFCASSVWTSGAQETQYFGPGTRLLVL.

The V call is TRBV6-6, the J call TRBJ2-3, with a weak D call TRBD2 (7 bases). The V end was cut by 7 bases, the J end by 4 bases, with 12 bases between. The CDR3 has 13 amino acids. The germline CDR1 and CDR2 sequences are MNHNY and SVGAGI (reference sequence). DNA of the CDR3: TGTGCCAGCACCCTAGGGGGGGCAGATACGCAGTATTTT. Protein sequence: CASTLGGADTQYF.

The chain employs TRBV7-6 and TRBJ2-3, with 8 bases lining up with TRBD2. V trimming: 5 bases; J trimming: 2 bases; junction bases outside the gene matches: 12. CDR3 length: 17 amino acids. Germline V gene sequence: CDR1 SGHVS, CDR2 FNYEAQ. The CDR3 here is CASSRTSGGAPTDTQYF. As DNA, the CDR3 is TGTGCCAGCAGCCGAACCTCCGGGGGGGCCCCCACAGATACGCAGTATTTT.

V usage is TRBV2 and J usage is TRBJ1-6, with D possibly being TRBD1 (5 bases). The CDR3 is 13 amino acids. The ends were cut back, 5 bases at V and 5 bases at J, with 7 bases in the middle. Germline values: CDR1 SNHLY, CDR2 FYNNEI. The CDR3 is CASSQGNNSPLHF. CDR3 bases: TGTGCCAGCAGTCAGGGTAATAATTCACCCCTCCACTTT. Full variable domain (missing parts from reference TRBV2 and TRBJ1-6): EPEVTQTPSHQVTQMGQEVILRCVPISNHLYFYWYRQILGQKVEFLVSFYNNEISEKSEIFDDQFSVERPDGSNFTLKIRSTKLEDSAMYFCASSQGNNSPLHFGNGTRLTVT.

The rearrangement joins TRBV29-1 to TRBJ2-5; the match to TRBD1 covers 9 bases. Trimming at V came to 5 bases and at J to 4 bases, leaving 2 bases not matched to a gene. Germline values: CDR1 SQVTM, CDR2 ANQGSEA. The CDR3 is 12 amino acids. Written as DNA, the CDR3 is TGCAGCGTTACAGGGGGCGCAGAGACCCAGTACTTC. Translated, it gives CSVTGGAETQYF. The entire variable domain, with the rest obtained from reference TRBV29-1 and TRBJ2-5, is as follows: SAVISQKPSRDICQRGTSLTIQCQVDSQVTMMFWYRQQPGQSLTLIATANQGSEATYESGFVIDKFPISRPNLTFSTLTVSNMSPEDSSIYLCSVTGGAETQYFGPGTRLLVL.

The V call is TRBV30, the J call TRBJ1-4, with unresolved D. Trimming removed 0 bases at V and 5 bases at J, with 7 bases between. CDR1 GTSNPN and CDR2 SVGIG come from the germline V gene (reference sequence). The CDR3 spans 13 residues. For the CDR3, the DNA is TGTGCCTGGAGTGTACCAGGAAATGAAAAACTGTTTTTT. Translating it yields CAWSVPGNEKLFF. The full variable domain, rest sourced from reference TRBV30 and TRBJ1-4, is SQTIHQWPATLVQPVGSPLSLECTVEGTSNPNLYWYRQAAGRGLQLLFYSVGIGQISSEVPQNLSASRPQDRQFILSSKKLLLSDSGFYLCAWSVPGNEKLFFGSGTQLSVL.

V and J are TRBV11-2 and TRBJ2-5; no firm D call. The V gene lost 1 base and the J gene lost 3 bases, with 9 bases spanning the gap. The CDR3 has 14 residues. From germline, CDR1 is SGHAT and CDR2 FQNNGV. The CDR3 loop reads CASSLGNREETQYF. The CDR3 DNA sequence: TGTGCCAGCAGCTTAGGAAACCGGGAAGAGACCCAGTACTTC. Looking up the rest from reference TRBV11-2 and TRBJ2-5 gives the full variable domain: EAGVAQSPRYKIIEKRQSVAFWCNPISGHATLYWYQQILGQGPKLLIQFQNNGVVDDSQLPKDRFSAERLKGVDSTLKIQPAKLEDSAVYLCASSLGNREETQYFGPGTRLLVL.

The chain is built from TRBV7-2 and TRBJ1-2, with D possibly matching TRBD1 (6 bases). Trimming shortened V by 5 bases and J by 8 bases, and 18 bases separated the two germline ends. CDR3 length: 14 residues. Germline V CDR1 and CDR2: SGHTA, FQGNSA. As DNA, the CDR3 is TGTGCCAGCAGCCAAAAGGGGGTCCCCGGGGGCTACACCTTC. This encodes CASSQKGVPGGYTF.

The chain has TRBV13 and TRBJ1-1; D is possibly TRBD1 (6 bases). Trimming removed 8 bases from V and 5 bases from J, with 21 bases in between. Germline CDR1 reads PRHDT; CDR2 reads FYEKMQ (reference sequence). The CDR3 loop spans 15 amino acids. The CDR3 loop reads CASCQRGALGTEAFF. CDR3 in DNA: TGTGCCAGCTGCCAACGGGGGGCGCTCGGGACTGAAGCTTTCTTT.

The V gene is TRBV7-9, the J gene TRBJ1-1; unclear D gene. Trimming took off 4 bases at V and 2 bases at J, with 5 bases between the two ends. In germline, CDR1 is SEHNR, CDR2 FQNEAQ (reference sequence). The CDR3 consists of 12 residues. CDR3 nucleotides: TGTGCCAGCAGCTCCACAAACACTGAAGCTTTCTTT. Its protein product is CASSSTNTEAFF.

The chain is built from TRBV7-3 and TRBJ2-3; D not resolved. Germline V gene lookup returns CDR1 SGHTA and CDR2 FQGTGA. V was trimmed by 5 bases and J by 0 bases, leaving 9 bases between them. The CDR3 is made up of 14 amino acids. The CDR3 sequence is CASSRLSSTDTQYF. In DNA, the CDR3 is TGTGCCAGCAGCCGACTGAGTAGCACAGATACGCAGTATTTT. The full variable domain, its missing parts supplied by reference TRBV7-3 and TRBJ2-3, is GAGVSQTPSNKVTEKGKYVELRCDPISGHTALYWYRQSLGQGPEFLIYFQGTGAADDSGLPNDRFFAVRPEGSVSTLKIQRTERGDSAVYLCASSRLSSTDTQYFGPGTRLTVL.

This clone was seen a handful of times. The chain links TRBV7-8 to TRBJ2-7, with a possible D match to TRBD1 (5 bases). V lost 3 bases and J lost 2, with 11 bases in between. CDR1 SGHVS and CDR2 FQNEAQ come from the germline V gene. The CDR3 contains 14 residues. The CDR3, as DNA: TGTGCCAGCAGCTTGGGTACAGGCACCTACGAGCAGTACTTC. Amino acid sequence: CASSLGTGTYEQYF.

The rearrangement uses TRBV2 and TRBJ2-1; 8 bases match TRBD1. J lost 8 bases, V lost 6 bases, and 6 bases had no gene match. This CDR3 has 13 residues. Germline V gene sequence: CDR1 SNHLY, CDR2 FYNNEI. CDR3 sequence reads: CASSRTGPHEQFF. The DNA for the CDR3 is TGTGCCAGCAGCCGGACAGGGCCCCATGAGCAGTTCTTC.

The CDR3 reads CASSGKFRGVIRTDTQYF. In DNA form, the CDR3 reads TGTGCCAGCAGCGGAAAATTTCGCGGGGTGATCCGCACAGATACGCAGTATTTT. The rearrangement joins TRBV5-6 to TRBJ2-3, with D perhaps matching TRBD2 (6 bases). Between the trimmed V and J ends, which lost 4 bases and 1 base, there was a span of 22 bases. CDR3 length: 18 residues. Germline assignment: CDR1 SGHDT and CDR2 YYEEEE.

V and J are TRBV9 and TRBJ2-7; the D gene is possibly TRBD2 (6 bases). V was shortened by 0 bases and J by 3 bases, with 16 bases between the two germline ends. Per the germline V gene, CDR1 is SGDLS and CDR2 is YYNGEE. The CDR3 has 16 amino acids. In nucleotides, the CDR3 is TGTGCCAGCAGCGTAGCCCCTGGGCGGGAATACTACGAGCAGTACTTC. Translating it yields CASSVAPGREYYEQYF.

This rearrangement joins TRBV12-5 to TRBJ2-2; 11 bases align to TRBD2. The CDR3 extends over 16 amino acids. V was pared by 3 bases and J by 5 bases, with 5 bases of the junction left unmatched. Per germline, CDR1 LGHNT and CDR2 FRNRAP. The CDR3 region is CASGLTVAGGTGELFF. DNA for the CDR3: TGTGCTAGTGGTTTAACTGTAGCGGGAGGGACCGGGGAGCTGTTTTTT.

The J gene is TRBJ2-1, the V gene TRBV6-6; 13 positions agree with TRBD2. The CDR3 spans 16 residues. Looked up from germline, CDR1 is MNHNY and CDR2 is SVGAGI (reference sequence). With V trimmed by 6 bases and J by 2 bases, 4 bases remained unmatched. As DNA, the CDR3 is TGTGCCAGCAGGGAGACTAGCGGGGGGACCTACAATGAGCAGTTCTTC. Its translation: CASRETSGGTYNEQFF.

CDR3 in amino acids: CAISESGGLYQPQHF. Written as DNA, the CDR3 is TGTGCCATCAGTGAGTCAGGAGGTCTTTATCAGCCCCAGCATTTT. The chain carries TRBV10-3 and TRBJ1-5; D gene ambiguous. Trimming left V 0 bases short and J 5 bases short, with 11 bases between. The CDR3 has 15 amino acids. Germline-derived CDR1 and CDR2 are ENHRY and SYGVKD.

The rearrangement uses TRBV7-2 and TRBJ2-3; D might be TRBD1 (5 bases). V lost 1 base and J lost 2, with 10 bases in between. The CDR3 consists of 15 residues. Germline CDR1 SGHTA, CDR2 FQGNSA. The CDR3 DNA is TGTGCCAGCAGCTTAGTTGGGGCTAACACAGATACGCAGTATTTT. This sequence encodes CASSLVGANTDTQYF.

CDR3 amino acids: CASSGGEEKLFF. The CDR3, as DNA: TGTGCCAGCTCAGGGGGCGAGGAAAAACTGTTTTTT. J is TRBJ1-4 and V is TRBV18, with a possible D match to TRBD1 (6 bases). Trimming removed 5 bases from V and 8 bases from J, with 9 bases in between. The length of the CDR3 is 12 residues. CDR1 is KGHSH, CDR2 LQKENI, per germline.

CDR3 sequence: CASSPPSTGQQIYEQYF. In DNA form, the CDR3 reads TGTGCCAGCTCACCACCTTCAACGGGACAGCAGATCTACGAGCAGTACTTC. The genes are TRBV18 and TRBJ2-7; TRBD1 matches at 7 bases. The junction had 11 bases not matched to a gene; V was cut back by 0 bases and J by 3 bases. CDR1 KGHSH and CDR2 LQKENI come from the germline V gene. The CDR3 loop spans 17 amino acids. Full variable domain (rest looked up from reference TRBV18 and TRBJ2-7): NAGVMQNPRHLVRRRGQEARLRCSPMKGHSHVYWYRQLPEEGLKFMVYLQKENIIDESGMPKERFSAEFPKEGPSILRIQQVVRGDSAAYFCASSPPSTGQQIYEQYFGPGTRLTVT.

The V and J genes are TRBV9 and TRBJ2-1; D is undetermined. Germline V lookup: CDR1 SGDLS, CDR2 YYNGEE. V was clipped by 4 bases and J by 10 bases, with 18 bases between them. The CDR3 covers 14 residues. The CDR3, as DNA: TGTGCCAGCAGCCCTTCGACCGCCTCGAGGGAGCAGTTCTTC. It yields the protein CASSPSTASREQFF.

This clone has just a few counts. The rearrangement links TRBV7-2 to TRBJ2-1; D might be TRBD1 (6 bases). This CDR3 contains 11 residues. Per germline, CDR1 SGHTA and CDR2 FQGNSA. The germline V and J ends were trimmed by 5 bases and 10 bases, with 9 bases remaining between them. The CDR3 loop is CASSQTGEQFF. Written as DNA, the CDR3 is TGTGCCAGCAGCCAAACAGGGGAGCAGTTCTTC.

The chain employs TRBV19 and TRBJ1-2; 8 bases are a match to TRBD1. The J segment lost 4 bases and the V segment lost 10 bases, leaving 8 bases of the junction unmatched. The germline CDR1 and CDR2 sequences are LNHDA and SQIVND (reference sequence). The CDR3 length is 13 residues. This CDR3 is CATRGQGVYGYTF. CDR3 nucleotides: TGTGCCACCCGTGGACAGGGTGTCTATGGCTACACCTTC.